This TCR beta chain came from a study of shared clonotypes between healthy human individuals. For the study at large: A donor's plate count was three for CD4 naive and three for CD4 memory; CD8 naive had two and CD8 memory one.

The CDR3 has 15 amino acids. Losses at the gene ends were 3 bases for V and 4 bases for J; bases not matched to a gene: 6. Germline assignment: CDR1 SGHDT and CDR2 YYEEEE. Every immunoSEQ plate was one replicate of a subset's evenly spread DNA. Clones were sequenced by immunoSEQ multiplex PCR, and TCRdb holds only the in-frame ones, with some missing. Of more than 2 million clones listed, about 94% are singletons. The naive CD8 subset, CD45RO-negative cells positively selected for CCR7, excluded terminally differentiated effector memory CD45RA+ cells. General study points: The sharing of 4% to 5.5% of naive CD4 clonotypes was seen across a few donors. Naive subsets generally exceeded memory subsets in estimated richness.

Note on this clone: The antigen is not known.

The sequence came from a man between 18 and 29 years old in good health. Some clones in this sample may be carry-over from other donors' samples. Specimen: naive CD8+ T cells from PBMCs. The rearrangement links TRBV5-6 to TRBJ2-1, with 8 bases identical to TRBD1. This CDR3 reads CASSSGTGYYNEQFF. The DNA for the CDR3 is TGTGCCAGCAGCTCCGGGACAGGCTATTACAATGAGCAGTTCTTC.